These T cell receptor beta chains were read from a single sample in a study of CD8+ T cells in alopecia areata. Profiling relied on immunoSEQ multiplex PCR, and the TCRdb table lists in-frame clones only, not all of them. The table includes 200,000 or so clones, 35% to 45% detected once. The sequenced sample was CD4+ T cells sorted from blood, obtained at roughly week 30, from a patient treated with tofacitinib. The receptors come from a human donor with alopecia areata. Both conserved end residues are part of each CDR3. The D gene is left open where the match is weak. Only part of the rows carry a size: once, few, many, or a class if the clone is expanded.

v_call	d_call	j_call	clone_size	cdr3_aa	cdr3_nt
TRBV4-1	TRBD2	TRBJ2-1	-	CASSQDRGGRSSYNEQFF	TGCGCCAGCAGCCAAGATAGGGGCGGGAGGAGCTCCTACAATGAGCAGTTCTTC
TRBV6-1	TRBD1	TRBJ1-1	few	CASSEPGTGGNTEAFF	TGTGCCAGCAGTGAACCCGGGACAGGGGGCAACACTGAAGCTTTCTTT
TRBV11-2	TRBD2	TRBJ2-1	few	CASSPQLAGGYNEQFF	TGTGCCAGCAGCCCCCAACTAGCGGGAGGCTACAATGAGCAGTTCTTC
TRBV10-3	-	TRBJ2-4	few	CAISDTVAKNIQYF	TGTGCCATCAGTGATACGGTAGCCAAAAACATTCAGTACTTC
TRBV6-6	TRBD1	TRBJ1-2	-	CASSYSDRAGYGYTF	TGTGCCAGCAGTTATTCGGACAGGGCCGGCTATGGCTACACCTTC
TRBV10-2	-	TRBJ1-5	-	CASSELKDYSNQPQHF	TGCGCCAGCAGTGAGTTGAAGGATTATAGCAATCAGCCCCAGCATTTT
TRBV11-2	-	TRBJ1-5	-	CASSLSRQPQHF	TGTGCCAGCAGCTTGAGTAGGCAGCCCCAGCATTTT
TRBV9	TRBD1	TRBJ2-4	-	CASSGTGAKNIQYF	TGTGCCAGCAGCGGGACAGGGGCCAAAAACATTCAGTACTTC
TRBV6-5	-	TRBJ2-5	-	CASSYSRETQYF	TGTGCCAGCAGTTACTCGAGAGAGACCCAGTACTTC
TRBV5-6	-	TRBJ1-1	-	CASSFVGGKNTEAFF	TGTGCCAGCAGCTTCGTCGGGGGAAAGAACACTGAAGCTTTCTTT
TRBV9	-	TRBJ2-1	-	CASSVGGGSYNEQFF	TGTGCCAGCAGCGTAGGGGGCGGATCTTACAATGAGCAGTTCTTC
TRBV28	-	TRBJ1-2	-	CASTMGSRSYGYTF	TGTGCCAGCACGATGGGGTCGCGGTCCTATGGCTACACCTTC
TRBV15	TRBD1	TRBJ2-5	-	CATSRDRREETQYF	TGTGCCACCAGCAGGGACAGGAGAGAAGAGACCCAGTACTTC
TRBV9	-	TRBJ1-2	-	CASSAGVDDYGYTF	TGTGCCAGCAGCGCGGGGGTGGATGACTATGGCTACACCTTC
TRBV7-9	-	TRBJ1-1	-	CASSLQGNTEAFF	TGTGCCAGCAGCTTACAGGGGAACACTGAAGCTTTCTTT
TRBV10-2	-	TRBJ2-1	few	CASSESQVQFF	TGCGCCAGCAGTGAGTCTCAGGTCCAGTTCTTC
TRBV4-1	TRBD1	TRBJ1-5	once	CASSRPGGRVPDQPQHF	TGCGCCAGCAGCCGCCCAGGGGGGAGAGTACCCGATCAGCCCCAGCATTTT
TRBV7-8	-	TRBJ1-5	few	CASAPRSFNSNQPQHF	TGTGCCAGCGCCCCCCGGTCGTTCAATAGCAATCAGCCCCAGCATTTT
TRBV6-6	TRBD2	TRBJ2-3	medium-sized	CASSSRTSGITDTQYF	TGTGCCAGCAGTTCCCGGACTAGCGGAATCACAGATACGCAGTATTTT
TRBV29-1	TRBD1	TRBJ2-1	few	CSHRDSGRSEQFF	TGCAGCCATCGGGACAGTGGTCGGAGTGAGCAGTTCTTC
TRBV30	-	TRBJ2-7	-	CAWSGYTYEQYF	TGTGCCTGGAGTGGATATACCTACGAGCAGTACTTC
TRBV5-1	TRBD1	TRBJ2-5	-	CASSRNTGVETQYF	TGCGCCAGCAGCAGGAATACAGGGGTAGAGACCCAGTACTTC
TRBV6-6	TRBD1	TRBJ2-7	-	CASSYSYRGIYYEQYF	TGTGCCAGCAGTTACTCATACAGGGGGATCTACTACGAGCAGTACTTC
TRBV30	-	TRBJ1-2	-	CAWSDRAAYRYGYTF	TGTGCCTGGAGTGACCGGGCTGCCTATCGTTATGGCTACACCTTC
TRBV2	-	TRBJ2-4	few	CASISQGLTKNIQYF	TGTGCCAGCATTTCCCAGGGCCTAACCAAAAACATTCAGTACTTC
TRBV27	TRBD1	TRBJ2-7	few	CASSPSPSGTGTYEQYF	TGTGCCAGCAGTCCCTCCCCATCCGGGACAGGAACCTACGAGCAGTACTTC
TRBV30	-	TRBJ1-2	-	CAWSVKGGQAYGYTF	TGTGCCTGGAGTGTAAAGGGAGGGCAGGCCTATGGCTACACCTTC
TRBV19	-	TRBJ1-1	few	CASINFRVTEAFF	TGTGCCAGTATCAATTTCAGGGTGACTGAAGCTTTCTTT
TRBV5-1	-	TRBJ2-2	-	CVSSLSPNTGELFF	TGCGTCAGCAGCTTGTCTCCGAACACCGGGGAGCTGTTTTTT
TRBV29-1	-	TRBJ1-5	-	CSVLAGNSNQPQHF	TGCAGCGTTTTGGCAGGGAATAGCAATCAGCCCCAGCATTTT
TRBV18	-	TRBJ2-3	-	CASSPPGTDTQYF	TGTGCCAGCTCACCACCGGGAACAGATACGCAGTATTTT
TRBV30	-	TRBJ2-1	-	CAWTTGPEQFF	TGTGCCTGGACGACGGGGCCTGAGCAGTTCTTC
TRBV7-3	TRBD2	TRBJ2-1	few	CASSFSGSIGNEQFF	TGTGCCAGCAGCTTTAGCGGGAGTATCGGGAATGAGCAGTTCTTC
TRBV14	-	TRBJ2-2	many	CASSQQTTGELFF	TGTGCCAGCAGCCAACAGACTACCGGGGAGCTGTTTTTT
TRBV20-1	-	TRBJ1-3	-	CSARLENTIYF	TGCAGTGCTAGACTGGAGAACACCATATATTTT
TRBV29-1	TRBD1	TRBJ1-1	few	CSGRQGSTEAFF	TGCAGCGGAAGACAGGGAAGCACTGAAGCTTTCTTT
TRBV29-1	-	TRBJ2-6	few	CSVSGRGSAGANVLTF	TGCAGCGTTTCCGGCAGAGGGAGCGCGGGGGCCAACGTCCTGACTTTC
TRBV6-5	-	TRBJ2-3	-	CASREVGGTDTQYF	TGTGCCAGCAGAGAAGTAGGGGGAACAGATACGCAGTATTTT